The clone carrying this TCR beta chain appeared a few times. Its target is not known. In germline, CDR1 is MGHRA, CDR2 YSYEKL. Trimming pared 4 bases from V and 0 bases from J, leaving 12 bases between. CDR3 length: 16 residues. These data originate in a study of T cell responses to AZD1222 COVID-19 vaccine. Whole-study findings and limits: Regions left unmutated in variants are reportedly the target of nearly half of spike-specific TCRs. Spike-specific TCR breadth and depth grew following two AZD1222 doses. White British donors predominated, females outnumbered males, and clonal diversity was possibly underestimated.

The data were produced by immunoSEQ multiplex PCR, yet TCRdb's version contains in-frame clones alone and is incomplete. The profile covers approximately 64,000 clones, with roughly 89% appearing a single time and 9.8% taken by the ten largest. The specimen was peripheral blood, collected on day 0 of AZD1222 vaccination. This sequence joins TRBV4-1 and TRBJ1-4; D gene unclear. The receptor's source is an adult in good health. The CDR3 sequence is CASSRSVGATNEKLFF. The CDR3 DNA reads TGCGCCAGCAGCCGATCCGTCGGCGCAACTAATGAAAAACTGTTTTTT.